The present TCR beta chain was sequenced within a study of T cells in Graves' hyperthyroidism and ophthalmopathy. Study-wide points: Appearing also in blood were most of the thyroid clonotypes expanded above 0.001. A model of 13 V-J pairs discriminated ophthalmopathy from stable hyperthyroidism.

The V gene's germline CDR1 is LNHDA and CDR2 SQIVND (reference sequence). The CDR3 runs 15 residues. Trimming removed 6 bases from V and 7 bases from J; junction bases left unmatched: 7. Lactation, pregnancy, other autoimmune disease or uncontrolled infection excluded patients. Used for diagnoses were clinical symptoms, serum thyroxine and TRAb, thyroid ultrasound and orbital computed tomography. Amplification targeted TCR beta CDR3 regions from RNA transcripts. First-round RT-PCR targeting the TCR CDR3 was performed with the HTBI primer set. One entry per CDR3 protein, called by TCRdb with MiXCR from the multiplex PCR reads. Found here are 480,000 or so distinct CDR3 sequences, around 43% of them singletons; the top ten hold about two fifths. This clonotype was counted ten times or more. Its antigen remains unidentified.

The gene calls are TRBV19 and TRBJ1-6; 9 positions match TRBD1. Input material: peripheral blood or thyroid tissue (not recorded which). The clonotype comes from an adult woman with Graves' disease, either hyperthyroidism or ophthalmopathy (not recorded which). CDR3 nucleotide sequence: TGTGCCAGTAGACCACCCGGGACAGGGAATTCACCCCTCCACTTT. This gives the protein CASRPPGTGNSPLHF.